Below, 26 T cell receptor beta chains from the same sample are listed, as sequenced in a study of T cells after yellow fever vaccination. TCRdb recomputed calls from the 5' RACE reads with MiXCR, one row per CDR3 protein. There are just under 600,000 distinct CDR3 sequences in the sample; 13% occur only once, and around 15% lies in the top ten. The sample was PBMCs, taken on the day of the yellow fever booster vaccination. The receptors shown here come from a man aged 25 to 45 who received the YFV17D yellow fever vaccine.

In its sample, this clonotype was seen a few times. This chain connects TRBV5-6 to TRBJ2-5, with D possibly matching TRBD2 (5 bases). Germline values: CDR1 SGHDT, CDR2 YYEEEE. V was cut by 3 bases and J by 7 bases, with 22 bases left in between. This CDR3 is built from 16 residues. This chain's CDR3 is CASSYGLSVGPGTQYF. The CDR3 DNA follows: TGTGCCAGCAGCTATGGACTGTCGGTTGGCCCGGGGACCCAGTACTTC. The full variable domain, completed using reference TRBV5-6 and TRBJ2-5, is DAGVTQSPTHLIKTRGQQVTLRCSPKSGHDTVSWYQQALGQGPQFIFQYYEEEERQRGNFPDRFSGHQFPNYSSELNVNALLLGDSALYLCASSYGLSVGPGTQYFGPGTRLLVL.

This clonotype was counted many times. The chain couples TRBV23-1 to TRBJ2-1; unclear D gene. TRBV23-1 is marked as an open reading frame, function uncertain. The CDR3 is made up of 16 amino acids. V was shortened by 4 bases and J by 8 bases, with 21 bases between the two germline ends. The CDR3 is CASSPSSTSSSDEQFF. CDR3 nucleotide sequence: TGCGCCAGCAGTCCCTCCTCAACCTCTTCCAGCGATGAGCAGTTCTTC.

This clonotype has just a few counts. The genes are TRBV7-9 and TRBJ2-7; D unclear. Germline V gives CDR1 SEHNR, CDR2 FQNEAQ (reference sequence). V gave up 3 bases and J gave up 2 bases, with 8 bases separating them. The CDR3 is 13 amino acids. In nucleotides, the CDR3 is TGTGCCAGCAGCTTCTCCAGTACCTACGAGCAGTACTTC. This encodes CASSFSSTYEQYF.

In its sample, this clonotype was seen a few times. The genes are TRBV4-1 and TRBJ1-1; 7 bases align to TRBD1. CDR1 MGHRA and CDR2 YSYEKL come from the germline V gene. V trimming: 0 bases; J trimming: 3 bases; junction bases outside the gene matches: 7. CDR3 length: 16 residues. CDR3 coding DNA: TGCGCCAGCAGCCAAGATCCGACAGGGAGAGACACTGAAGCTTTCTTT. Protein: CASSQDPTGRDTEAFF.

The chain joins TRBV11-2 to TRBJ2-1; 10 positions match TRBD1. The V and J ends lost 5 bases and 5 bases, in that order; junction bases with no gene match: 6. This CDR3 has 15 residues. Germline V gene lookup returns CDR1 SGHAT and CDR2 FQNNGV. Here the CDR3 DNA reads TGTGCCAGCAGCCTCCGGGACAGGGGAAACAATGAGCAGTTCTTC. Amino acids: CASSLRDRGNNEQFF.

This clonotype was recorded many times. The V gene is TRBV6-5, the J gene TRBJ2-1, with D hard to call. CDR3 length: 14 residues. CDR1 MNHEY and CDR2 SVGAGI come from the germline V gene. V gave up 2 bases and J gave up 0 bases, with 5 bases separating them. In nucleotides, the CDR3 is TGTGCCAGCAGTTACCTAGACTCCTACAATGAGCAGTTCTTC. Translating it yields CASSYLDSYNEQFF.

This clonotype occurred many times. The CDR3 spells CASSLVAGVDNEQFF. The CDR3 coding sequence is TGCGCCAGCAGCTTGGTAGCGGGAGTTGATAATGAGCAGTTCTTC. The chain carries TRBV5-1 and TRBJ2-1, with 9 bases fitting TRBD2. V dropped 0 bases and J dropped 7; count of bases not matched to a gene: 5. The CDR3 extends over 15 amino acids. Germline CDR1 and CDR2: SGHRS and YFSETQ.

This clonotype appeared a few times. J is TRBJ2-1 and V is TRBV29-1; D not certain. Trimming removed 2 bases from V and 7 bases from J, with 3 bases in between. This CDR3 is 10 amino acids long. Germline V lookup: CDR1 SQVTM, CDR2 ANQGSEA. Here the CDR3 DNA reads TGCAGCGTTGAAAGGAATGAGCAGTTCTTC. Residues: CSVERNEQFF.

This chain links TRBV20-1 with TRBJ2-5; no clear D gene. Trimming left V 5 bases short and J 2 bases short, with 12 bases between. This CDR3 contains 13 residues. Germline-derived CDR1 and CDR2 are DFQATT and SNEGSKA (reference sequence). CDR3: CSAGRSQQETQYF. The CDR3 region has the DNA TGCAGTGCTGGGCGCAGTCAACAAGAGACCCAGTACTTC.

This clonotype has ten or more counts. The V gene is TRBV20-1, the J gene TRBJ2-7, with TRBD2 matching 9 bases. This CDR3 is 14 amino acids long. Unmatched junction bases numbered 13, after V lost 6 bases and J lost 7 bases. The germline V gene encodes CDR1 DFQATT and CDR2 SNEGSKA (reference sequence). CDR3 nucleotides: TGCAGTGCGAGGCGTCTAGCGGGGCGGTTGGAGCAGTACTTC. Its protein product is CSARRLAGRLEQYF.

This clonotype was found a few times. The V and J genes are TRBV7-2 and TRBJ2-3, with D perhaps TRBD2 (6 bases). The germline gives CDR1 SGHTA, CDR2 FQGNSA. Trimming pared 5 bases from V and 9 bases from J, leaving 18 bases between. The CDR3 covers 14 residues. The CDR3 coding sequence is TGTGCCAGCAGCCTCCCACCCTTAGCGGTAACGCAGTATTTT. Translating it yields CASSLPPLAVTQYF.

The rearrangement joins TRBV12-3 or TRBV12-4 to TRBJ2-5; TRBD1 aligns across 8 bases. V dropped 6 bases and J dropped 5; count of bases not matched to a gene: 8. The CDR3 is 14 residues long. The CDR3 is CASRDRGGWETQYF. The CDR3 DNA is TGTGCCAGCAGAGACAGGGGAGGTTGGGAGACCCAGTACTTC.

The chain recombines TRBV6-5 with TRBJ2-1; tentatively, D is TRBD1 (5 bases). This CDR3 region has 15 residues. V gave up 0 bases and J gave up 9 bases, with 15 bases separating them. The germline V gene encodes CDR1 MNHEY and CDR2 SVGAGI. The DNA for the CDR3 is TGTGCCAGCAGTTACTCGAGCGTGGGGCAATTTGAGCAGTTCTTC. Its protein product is CASSYSSVGQFEQFF.

The gene calls are TRBV9 and TRBJ2-1; 7 nucleotides align to TRBD1. Germline V gene lookup returns CDR1 SGDLS and CDR2 YYNGEE. V was pared by 4 bases and J by 4 bases, with 5 bases of the junction left unmatched. The CDR3 contains 14 residues. As DNA, the CDR3 is TGTGCCAGCAGCCCCTGGGACAGTTACAATGAGCAGTTCTTC. It specifies CASSPWDSYNEQFF.

The chain carries TRBV28 and TRBJ2-1, with 8 bases that match TRBD1. Germline V gives CDR1 MDHEN, CDR2 SYDVKM. The CDR3 loop spans 14 amino acids. The trim removed 3 bases at V and 6 bases at J, leaving 4 bases unmatched. CDR3 DNA: TGTGCCAGCAGTTTGCCAGGGGGCCCCAATGAGCAGTTCTTC. It specifies CASSLPGGPNEQFF.

This chain links TRBV6-5 with TRBJ2-1; 10 bases align to TRBD2. The germline V gene encodes CDR1 MNHEY and CDR2 SVGAGI. The ends lost 4 bases at V and 8 bases at J; junction bases unmatched: 2. The CDR3 has 13 amino acids. The CDR3 nucleotides are TGTGCCAGCAGTTCTCTAGCGGGAGATGAGCAGTTCTTC. Amino acid sequence: CASSSLAGDEQFF.

This clonotype has only a few counts. The chain employs TRBV18 and TRBJ2-1, with 12 positions matching TRBD2. This CDR3 region has 18 residues. CDR1 KGHSH and CDR2 LQKENI come from the germline V gene. Trimming cost V 0 bases and J 6 bases; bases outside gene matches: 9. CDR3 loop: CASSPPLLSSGRANEQFF. The CDR3 DNA is TGTGCCAGCTCACCACCGTTGCTCTCTAGCGGGAGGGCCAATGAGCAGTTCTTC.

This chain connects TRBV12-3 or TRBV12-4 to TRBJ1-2, with D perhaps matching TRBD1 (5 bases). This CDR3 comprises 15 residues. Trimming pared 5 bases from V and 5 bases from J, leaving 18 bases between. Written as DNA, the CDR3 is TGTGCCAGCAGTCCCGGGGGAGGGCGCGAATATGGCTACACCTTC. Amino acid sequence: CASSPGGGREYGYTF.

This clonotype was counted only a few times. The chain recombines TRBV5-5 with TRBJ2-1; D is unclear. The CDR3 covers 14 residues. Germline V CDR1 and CDR2: SGHKS, YYEKEE (reference sequence). Deletions cut 2 bases from V and 8 bases from J, with 14 bases between. The CDR3 protein is CASSLAPRQHEQFF. The CDR3, as DNA: TGTGCCAGCAGCTTAGCCCCCAGACAACATGAGCAGTTCTTC.

This chain connects TRBV29-1 to TRBJ1-1; D call uncertain. The CDR3 totals 13 residues. Per germline, CDR1 SQVTM and CDR2 ANQGSEA. V was shortened by 4 bases and J by 4 bases, with 13 bases between the two germline ends. The CDR3 region is CSVVGRWGTEAFF. The CDR3 nucleotides read TGCAGCGTTGTCGGCCGGTGGGGCACTGAAGCTTTCTTT.

The table lists this clonotype with a few counts. The J gene is TRBJ1-1, the V gene TRBV7-9, with D perhaps matching TRBD1 (5 bases). The V and J ends lost 3 bases and 1 base respectively, with 15 bases between them. The CDR3 is 16 residues long. Germline V gives CDR1 SEHNR, CDR2 FQNEAQ (reference sequence). In DNA form, the CDR3 reads TGTGCCAGCAGCTTTCCCGAACGAACAGGGAACACTGAAGCTTTCTTT. Its protein is CASSFPERTGNTEAFF.

The V gene is TRBV20-1, the J gene TRBJ2-7; D gene uncertain. CDR3 length: 14 residues. The germline CDR1 and CDR2 sequences are DFQATT and SNEGSKA (reference sequence). V lost 0 bases to trimming and J lost 3 bases, with 12 bases between them. The CDR3 DNA reads TGCAGTGCTAGAGATCTGGGTAGAGTCTACGAGCAGTACTTC. Protein: CSARDLGRVYEQYF.

This chain uses TRBV12-3 or TRBV12-4 with TRBJ2-7, with 7 positions matching TRBD1. Germline trimming cut 3 bases from V and 6 bases from J; bases unmatched to any gene: 5. CDR3 length equals 13 residues. The CDR3 region is CASSFRQGIEQYF. CDR3 nucleotides: TGTGCCAGCAGTTTCCGACAGGGCATCGAGCAGTACTTC.

This clonotype has more than one count but fewer than ten. V gene TRBV12-3 or TRBV12-4 combines with J gene TRBJ1-5, with 10 bases identical to TRBD1. V was pared by 6 bases and J by 5 bases, with 4 bases of the junction left unmatched. The CDR3 is made up of 14 amino acids. CDR3 loop: CASRRTGGDQPQHF. The CDR3 nucleotides are TGTGCCAGCAGACGGACAGGGGGGGATCAGCCCCAGCATTTT.

This clonotype occurred a few times. The chain carries TRBV5-1 and TRBJ2-5; 8 nucleotides agree with TRBD1. Trimming removed 3 bases from V and 4 bases from J; junction bases left unmatched: 11. This CDR3 is 16 amino acids long. Per the germline V gene, CDR1 is SGHRS and CDR2 is YFSETQ. For the CDR3, the DNA is TGCGCCAGCAGCTCCCAAGCAGGGGGCAGGCGAGAGACCCAGTACTTC. Translating it yields CASSSQAGGRRETQYF.

Only a few counts were recorded for this clonotype. CDR3 sequence reads: CASRYIAGGTYEQYF. The CDR3 DNA is TGTGCCAGCAGGTATATAGCGGGAGGCACCTACGAGCAGTACTTC. The V gene is TRBV6-2 or TRBV6-3, the J gene TRBJ2-7; 10 bases are a match to TRBD2. The CDR3 spans 15 residues. The germline CDR1 and CDR2 sequences are MNHEY and SVGEGT. The trim removed 6 bases at V and 2 bases at J, leaving 7 bases unmatched.